This is a list of T cell receptor beta chains from one sample in a study of early T cells in non-severe SARS-CoV-2 infection. Each CDR3 protein is one row after TCRdb ran MiXCR on the 5' RACE reads. The sample includes fewer than 65,000 distinct CDR3 sequences, roughly 10% seen only once; the top ten take around 4.3%. The sample taken for sequencing was whole blood. The receptors stem from an adult who was a healthcare worker with PCR-confirmed SARS-CoV-2 infection or an uninfected control (not recorded which). Both conserved end residues are part of each CDR3. A D gene is named only where the DNA matches it firmly. Part of the rows lack a size; the others show once, few, many or a class for expanded clones.

TGCAGTGTTCAGGCCCAAGAGACCCAGTACTTC	CSVQAQETQYF	TRBV20-1	TRBJ2-5	-	many
TGTGCTAGTGGTTTTGACAGGGGCAGTTCACCCCTCCACTTT	CASGFDRGSSPLHF	TRBV12-5	TRBJ1-6	TRBD1	many
TGTGCCAGCAGCGGCAGGGGACTTAACTATGGCTACACCTTC	CASSGRGLNYGYTF	TRBV7-2	TRBJ1-2	-	many
TGCGCCACTGGAGTAGGGGGCGCCTCAGATACGCAGTATTTT	CATGVGGASDTQYF	TRBV5-1	TRBJ2-3	TRBD1	-
TGTGCCAGCAGCTTCAGGACAGGAAACACAGATACGCAGTATTTT	CASSFRTGNTDTQYF	TRBV27	TRBJ2-3	TRBD1	many
TGTGCCAGCAGACGATCGTACAGGGAAGAAGAGACCCAGTACTTC	CASRRSYREEETQYF	TRBV27	TRBJ2-5	-	few
TGTGCCAGCAGTCCCTCCCGACAGAGCCAAGAGACCCAGTACTTC	CASSPSRQSQETQYF	TRBV27	TRBJ2-5	-	many
TGTGCCAGCAGTTGGGGACAGGATCACTCTGGAAACACCATATATTTT	CASSWGQDHSGNTIYF	TRBV6-2/TRBV6-3	TRBJ1-3	TRBD1	many
TGTGCCACCAAACCCTTACAGGGGAGAGGGGCCAACGTCCTGACTTTC	CATKPLQGRGANVLTF	TRBV19	TRBJ2-6	TRBD1	-
TGTGCCAGCAGCACCGGGACTAGCGGGGTCGGGGGCACAGATACGCAGTATTTT	CASSTGTSGVGGTDTQYF	TRBV2	TRBJ2-3	TRBD2	many
TGCGCCAGCAGCGGGGGGATGAACACTGAAGCTTTCTTT	CASSGGMNTEAFF	TRBV5-1	TRBJ1-1	-	many
TGTGCCTATCATAGCGGGGGGGCGTCAGATACGCAGTATTTT	CAYHSGGASDTQYF	TRBV30	TRBJ2-3	TRBD2	-
TGTGCCAGCAGCGGGGCCTCCTACAATGAGCAGTTCTTC	CASSGASYNEQFF	TRBV2	TRBJ2-1	-	-
TGTGCCAGCAGCTCGGGACTAGCCAATGAGCAGTTCTTC	CASSSGLANEQFF	TRBV7-9	TRBJ2-1	TRBD2	few
TGTGCCATCAGGGACAGGGGAGGCACCGGGGAGCTGTTTTTT	CAIRDRGGTGELFF	TRBV10-3	TRBJ2-2	TRBD1	many
TGTGCCAGCAGCCTTAGTGCGTGGGGGCGCAGCACTGAAGCTTTCTTT	CASSLSAWGRSTEAFF	TRBV3-1	TRBJ1-1	-	-
TGTGCCAGCAGCTCCCCTCCAGATACGCAGTATTTT	CASSSPPDTQYF	TRBV11-3	TRBJ2-3	-	few
TGTGCCAGCAGTTACAGTGGGGTGGAGGATGAAGCTTTCTTT	CASSYSGVEDEAFF	TRBV6-5	TRBJ1-1	-	many
TGCAGCGTTCACGACAGCCAACTCTATGGCTACACCTTC	CSVHDSQLYGYTF	TRBV29-1	TRBJ1-2	-	few
TGTGCCAGCAGCCAAGTTCGGCATACGCAGTATTTT	CASSQVRHTQYF	TRBV3-1	TRBJ2-3	-	many
TGTGCCAGCAGAGGGCGGGGGCACTCCTACGAGCAGTACTTC	CASRGRGHSYEQYF	TRBV2	TRBJ2-7	-	few
TGTGCCAGCAGCGTAGGAGGACTAGGTTCTGAGCAGTTCTTC	CASSVGGLGSEQFF	TRBV9	TRBJ2-1	TRBD2	-
TGTGCCAGCAGTGAATTGTTGGGGCCGGGGTTCTTC	CASSELLGPGFF	TRBV25-1	TRBJ2-1	-	-
TGTGCCAGCAGCCAACTCGCCAGGACAGGGGTTTACGAGCAGTACTTC	CASSQLARTGVYEQYF	TRBV11-2	TRBJ2-7	TRBD1	many
TGTGCCAGCTCACCGGGGACCGCAAATGAAAAACTGTTTTTT	CASSPGTANEKLFF	TRBV18	TRBJ1-4	-	-
TGTGCCAGCAGTTTCTCTGTCCTGAACACGGACGTCTCTGGGGCCAACGTCCTGACTTTC	CASSFSVLNTDVSGANVLTF	TRBV27	TRBJ2-6	-	-
TGTGCCAGCAGGGACATCTACAATGAGCAGTTCTTC	CASRDIYNEQFF	TRBV2	TRBJ2-1	-	many
TGTGCCAGCAGACCGACAGGAGCCACCGGGGAGCTGTTTTTT	CASRPTGATGELFF	TRBV6-4	TRBJ2-2	-	many
TGTGCCAGCCGACCGGGGGTTCAAGAGACCCAGTACTTC	CASRPGVQETQYF	TRBV12-3/TRBV12-4	TRBJ2-5	-	few
TGTGCCAGCAGTTTATCTGGCGGGGTGGCCAAAAACATTCAGTACTTC	CASSLSGGVAKNIQYF	TRBV27	TRBJ2-4	-	-
TGTGCCAGCAGTGACCCGGGGGGCGAGCAGTACTTC	CASSDPGGEQYF	TRBV2	TRBJ2-7	TRBD2	-
TGCGCCAGCACTACCACAGGGACGGCTAATGAAAAACTGTTTTTT	CASTTTGTANEKLFF	TRBV5-1	TRBJ1-4	-	-
TGTGCCAGCAGCCCACCTATCAGGGTCGACATCACCGGGGAGCTGTTTTTT	CASSPPIRVDITGELFF	TRBV7-8	TRBJ2-2	-	many
TGTGCCAGCAGCCAAGCAGCGGGGGTAAGCACAGATACGCAGTATTTT	CASSQAAGVSTDTQYF	TRBV3-1	TRBJ2-3	TRBD2	-
TGTGCCAGCAAGACTATGGGTAGCACAGATACGCAGTATTTT	CASKTMGSTDTQYF	TRBV5-8	TRBJ2-3	-	-
TGCGCCAGCAGCTTGGATAGGAACACTGAAGCTTTCTTT	CASSLDRNTEAFF	TRBV5-1	TRBJ1-1	-	many
TGTGCCAGCAGTTACTCGGGTTTGGCTAGCTACGAGCAGTACTTC	CASSYSGLASYEQYF	TRBV6-2/TRBV6-3	TRBJ2-7	-	many
TGCAGCGTTGAAGACCTTACAGGGGAAAAACTGTTTTTT	CSVEDLTGEKLFF	TRBV29-1	TRBJ1-4	-	-
TGTGCCAGCAGTGAAGCGAATTTCTGGGGTGGCTACACCTTC	CASSEANFWGGYTF	TRBV2	TRBJ1-2	-	-
TGTGCCAGCAGCTTAATGATGAAGAGTCCTAATGAAAAACTGTTTTTT	CASSLMMKSPNEKLFF	TRBV11-2	TRBJ1-4	-	-
TGTGCCAGCAGCCAGCGGGGGAACACCGGGGAGCTGTTTTTT	CASSQRGNTGELFF	TRBV6-6	TRBJ2-2	TRBD2	few
TGTGCCAGCAGTTCCAGCGGGGGTAGCACCGGGGAGCTGTTTTTT	CASSSSGGSTGELFF	TRBV6-5	TRBJ2-2	TRBD2	many